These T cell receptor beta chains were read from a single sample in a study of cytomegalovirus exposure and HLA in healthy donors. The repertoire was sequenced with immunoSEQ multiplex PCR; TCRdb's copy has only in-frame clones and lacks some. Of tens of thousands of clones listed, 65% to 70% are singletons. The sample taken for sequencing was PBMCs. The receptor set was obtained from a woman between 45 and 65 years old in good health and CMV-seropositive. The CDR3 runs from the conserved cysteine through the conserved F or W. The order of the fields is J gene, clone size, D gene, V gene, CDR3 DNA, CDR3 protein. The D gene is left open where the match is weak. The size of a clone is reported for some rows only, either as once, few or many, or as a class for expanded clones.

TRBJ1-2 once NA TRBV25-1 TGTGCCAGCAGTGATTCGGGTTCAGCTAACTATGGCTACACCTTC CASSDSGSANYGYTF
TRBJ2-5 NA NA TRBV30 TGTGCCTGGATGACGGGAGTCCAAGAGACCCAGTACTTC CAWMTGVQETQYF
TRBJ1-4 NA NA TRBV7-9 TGTGCCAGCAGCTTAGGACGGGTTCAGGGGAATGAAAAACTGTTTTTT CASSLGRVQGNEKLFF
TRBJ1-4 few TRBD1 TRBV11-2 TGTGCCAGCAGGACAGGGGCAACTAATGAAAAACTGTTTTTT CASRTGATNEKLFF
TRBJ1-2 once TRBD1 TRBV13 TGTGCCAGCAGCTCCCGTCCGGGACAGAAAATAAACTATGGCTACACCTTC CASSSRPGQKINYGYTF
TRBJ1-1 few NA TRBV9 TGTGCCAGCGAGGCCCTGGCGAACACTGAAGCTTTCTTT CASEALANTEAFF
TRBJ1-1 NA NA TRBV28 TGTGCCAGCAGTTTCCCCCCGTCTGAAGCTTTCTTT CASSFPPSEAFF
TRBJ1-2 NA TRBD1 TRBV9 TGTGCCAGCAGCGTACAGGACAGGGCACCATATGGCTACACCTTC CASSVQDRAPYGYTF
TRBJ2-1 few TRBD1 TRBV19 TGTGCCATTTCTCCCTCGGACAGGGAATATGAGCAGTTCTTC CAISPSDREYEQFF
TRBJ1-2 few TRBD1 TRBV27 TGTGCCAGCAGTCCGTACAGGGGGCGATGGTATGGCTACACCTTC CASSPYRGRWYGYTF
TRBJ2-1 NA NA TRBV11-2 TGTGCCAGCAGCTTAGCCGGGTATAAGGGGCTTGAGCAGTTCTTC CASSLAGYKGLEQFF
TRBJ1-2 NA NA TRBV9 TGTGCCAGCAGCGTAGCTGCCTTAGCTAACTATGGCTACACCTTC CASSVAALANYGYTF
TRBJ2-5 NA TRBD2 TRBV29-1 TGCAGCGTGTCACGGGGGGGCCTAGAGACCCAGTACTTC CSVSRGGLETQYF
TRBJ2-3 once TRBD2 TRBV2 TGTGCCAGCATGCGCGGGGGGGCTCTTCCGCAGTATTTT CASMRGGALPQYF
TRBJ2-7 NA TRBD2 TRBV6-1 TGTGCCAGCACCTGGGGAGCGGGAGGGTCGGACGAGCAGTACTTC CASTWGAGGSDEQYF
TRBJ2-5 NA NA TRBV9 TGTGCCAGCAGCGTATCCCGGTGGGGGGGCGGCCAAGAGACCCAGTACTTC CASSVSRWGGGQETQYF
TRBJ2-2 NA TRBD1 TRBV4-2 TGTGCCAGCAGCCAAGAACCGACAGGGGGCTCCACCGGGGAGCTGTTTTTT CASSQEPTGGSTGELFF
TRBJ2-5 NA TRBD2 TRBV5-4 TGTGCCAGCAGCTATTTTGGACTAGCGGGGGGGCGGGAGACCCAGTACTTC CASSYFGLAGGRETQYF
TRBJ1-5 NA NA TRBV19 TGTGCCTCTAAGGACTACAGTCAGCCCCAGCATTTT CASKDYSQPQHF
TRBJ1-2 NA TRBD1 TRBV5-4 TGTGCCAGCAGCGTGACGCGACGGGACAGGGGAGTATTGTGGGGCTACACCTTC CASSVTRRDRGVLWGYTF
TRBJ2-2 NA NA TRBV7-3 TGTGCCAGCAGCTTGGGCAGGGGAGTTTCGACCGGGGAGCTGTTTTTT CASSLGRGVSTGELFF